Presented here are 23 T cell receptor beta chains from one specimen sequenced in a study of glioma-infiltrating T cells. Amplification of TCR alpha and beta CDR3 regions from RNA used iRepertoire nested multiplex PCR. Each CDR3 protein is one row after TCRdb ran MiXCR on the multiplex PCR reads. This table has around 170,000 distinct CDR3 sequences, around 40% appearing once. Sample: glioma tissue, nonneoplastic brain tissue, or PBMCs (not recorded which). Every receptor here comes from a human donor with low-grade glioma or glioblastoma, undergoing nonglioma brain surgery, or in good health (not recorded which).

This clonotype was observed at least ten times. The V gene is TRBV12-3 or TRBV12-4, the J gene TRBJ2-3; D not resolved. There are 11 residues in the CDR3. V was trimmed by 3 bases and J by 5 bases, leaving 3 bases between them. DNA for the CDR3: TGTGCCAGCAGTTTGAAAGATACGCAGTATTTT. Translating gives CASSLKDTQYF.

The table lists this clonotype with many counts. The chain links TRBV20-1 to TRBJ1-6; D may be TRBD1 (5 bases). Germline V CDR1 and CDR2: DFQATT, SNEGSKA (reference sequence). Trimming took off 0 bases at V and 8 bases at J, with 14 bases between the two ends. The CDR3 is 15 residues long. The CDR3 region has the DNA TGCAGTGCTAGAGATTCGGAGTCGGGGCATTCACCCCTCCACTTT. It specifies CSARDSESGHSPLHF.

On this clonotype: At one end, the junction sequence differs from germline, possibly due to a read error. V gene TRBV6-1 combines with J gene TRBJ2-5; a possible D gene is TRBD2 (6 bases). From germline, CDR1 is MNHNS and CDR2 SASEGT. This CDR3 comprises 17 residues. The CDR3 DNA reads as TGTGCCATCAGTGATCCGGTACTAGCAGAATCCCAAGAGACCCAGTACTTC. Protein sequence: CAISDPVLAESQETQYF.

Ten or more counts support this clonotype. V and J are TRBV2 and TRBJ2-3, with 8 positions matching TRBD1. This CDR3 region has 14 residues. Per the germline V gene, CDR1 is SNHLY and CDR2 is FYNNEI. Germline trimming cut 6 bases from V and 4 bases from J; bases unmatched to any gene: 6. CDR3 coding DNA: TGTGCCAGCAGCGCGGACAGGGCCCCAGATACGCAGTATTTT. Residues: CASSADRAPDTQYF.

This clonotype was seen more than once but under ten times. The chain carries TRBV3-1 and TRBJ2-5, with D possibly matching TRBD2 (6 bases). The germline gives CDR1 LGHDT, CDR2 YNNKEL (reference sequence). This CDR3 has 13 residues. V was cut by 6 bases and J by 5 bases, with 13 bases left in between. The CDR3 region has the DNA TGTGCCAGCAGGAGACTAGGACGGGAGACCCAGTACTTC. This gives the protein CASRRLGRETQYF.

The chain uses TRBV18 and TRBJ2-7, with a weak D call TRBD2 (6 bases). The CDR3 extends over 13 amino acids. Germline CDR1 reads KGHSH; CDR2 reads LQKENI. With 3 bases removed from V and 5 bases from J, the gap between germline ends came to 11 bases. The CDR3 coding sequence is TGTGCCAGCTCACCTTTGGAGGGCAACGAGCAGTACTTC. It codes for CASSPLEGNEQYF. Combining the CDR3 with reference TRBV18 and TRBJ2-7 gives the whole variable domain NAGVMQNPRHLVRRRGQEARLRCSPMKGHSHVYWYRQLPEEGLKFMVYLQKENIIDESGMPKERFSAEFPKEGPSILRIQQVVRGDSAAYFCASSPLEGNEQYFGPGTRLTVT.

This clonotype has a handful of counts. The V call is TRBV30, the J call TRBJ1-5; TRBD1 matches at 7 bases. Unmatched junction bases numbered 7, after V lost 1 base and J lost 7 bases. This CDR3 is built from 14 residues. The germline gives CDR1 GTSNPN, CDR2 SVGIG (reference sequence). For the CDR3, the DNA is TGTGCCTGGAGTGACGACAGGGCTTGGCAGCCCCAGCATTTT. This translates into CAWSDDRAWQPQHF.

The chain joins TRBV12-3 or TRBV12-4 to TRBJ2-1; D might be TRBD2 (6 bases). CDR3 length equals 14 residues. V dropped 1 base and J dropped 8 bases, with 12 bases sitting between them. CDR3 residues: CASSLGSSADEQFF. CDR3 in DNA: TGTGCCAGCAGTTTAGGCTCTAGCGCCGATGAGCAGTTCTTC.

This chain connects TRBV6-1 to TRBJ2-3, with 10 bases fitting TRBD2. Germline CDR1 is MNHNS and CDR2 is SASEGT. V was clipped by 6 bases and J by 6 bases; unmatched bases: 15. This CDR3 is 17 amino acids long. In DNA, the CDR3 is TGTGCCAGCAGCGTAGCGGGAGGTCAGACGGAGGCTGATACGCAGTATTTT. Translating gives CASSVAGGQTEADTQYF.

Turning to this clonotype: A much larger clonotype is one base distant, so this may be a read error. The CDR3 region has the DNA TGTGCCAGCAGTTTCCCTGTAGAAAGCTCCTACGAGCAGTACTTC. Protein sequence: CASSFPVESSYEQYF. This chain uses TRBV28 with TRBJ2-7; unclear D gene. Trimming stripped 3 bases from V and 0 bases from J, with 12 bases between. The length of the CDR3 is 15 residues. Germline CDR1 reads MDHEN; CDR2 reads SYDVKM.

The rearrangement links TRBV4-2 to TRBJ1-4; D is uncertain. The germline V gene has CDR1 LGHNA and CDR2 YNFKEQ. V dropped 1 base and J dropped 6 bases, with 15 bases sitting between them. The CDR3 extends over 16 amino acids. The CDR3 loop is CASSQGLRQEDEKLFF. In DNA, the CDR3 is TGTGCCAGCAGCCAAGGTTTAAGGCAGGAGGATGAAAAACTGTTTTTT.

This chain connects TRBV4-1 to TRBJ2-1, with a possible D match to TRBD2 (5 bases). This CDR3 contains 15 residues. The germline CDR1 and CDR2 sequences are MGHRA and YSYEKL. The V end lost 4 bases, the J end lost 4 bases, and 14 bases lay between the germline ends. The CDR3 DNA sequence: TGCGCCAGCAGCCCTATAGCGTGGAGATACAATGAGCAGTTCTTC. This gives the protein CASSPIAWRYNEQFF.

This clonotype was detected once. The CDR3 carries no conserved terminal phenylalanine or tryptophan, so it likely arises from a read error. The gene calls are TRBV28 and TRBJ2-3; TRBD1 agrees at 7 bases. The germline V gene encodes CDR1 MDHEN and CDR2 SYDVKM. This CDR3 is 16 amino acids long. Trimming took 5 bases from V and 9 from J; bases not matched to a gene: 17. DNA for the CDR3: TGTGCCAGCAGTATTCTAAACCAGGCCCTGGGACAGACGCAGTATTTA. Translated, it gives CASSILNQALGQTQYL.

The chain combines TRBV5-1 with TRBJ2-1; D is ambiguous. Germline CDR1 and CDR2: SGHRS and YFSETQ. The CDR3 is 13 amino acids. V was trimmed by 0 bases and J by 6 bases, leaving 7 bases between them. CDR3 residues: CASSLDPSNEQFF. CDR3 DNA sequence: TGCGCCAGCAGCTTGGACCCGTCCAATGAGCAGTTCTTC.

In its sample, this clonotype was seen many times. The chain links TRBV10-3 to TRBJ1-2, with D perhaps matching TRBD1 (5 bases). Trimming stripped 2 bases from V and 5 bases from J, with 12 bases between. This CDR3 spans 14 amino acids. Germline V CDR1 and CDR2: ENHRY, SYGVKD. CDR3 residues: CAISEDSYGYGYTF. The CDR3 DNA follows: TGTGCCATCAGTGAGGACAGCTACGGATATGGCTACACCTTC.

This clonotype was counted ten times or more. The CDR3 bases are TGTGCCAGCAGCCGACAGGCATTGAACACTGAAGCTTTCTTT. Translation: CASSRQALNTEAFF. J is TRBJ1-1 and V is TRBV27; tentative D call: TRBD1 (6 bases). The CDR3 consists of 14 residues. V shed 6 bases and J shed 0 bases, with 11 bases lying between them. CDR1 and CDR2 (germline): MNHEY, SMNVEV (reference sequence).

A note on this clonotype: A read error is possible here, since a much larger clone lies one base away. The gene calls are TRBV27 and TRBJ1-6; D unclear. The germline gives CDR1 MNHEY, CDR2 SMNVEV (reference sequence). The CDR3 covers 14 residues. With 7 bases removed from V and 10 bases from J, the gap between germline ends came to 17 bases. The CDR3 DNA reads TGTGCCAGCAATTCATCCAGGCAAGGGTCACCCCTCCACTTT. Translating it yields CASNSSRQGSPLHF.

DNA for the CDR3: TGCGCCAGCAGCCAAGTAGTAGGCGGTGGTGAGCAGTTCTTC. Translating gives CASSQVVGGGEQFF. This chain links TRBV4-1 with TRBJ2-1; D is undetermined. Germline CDR1 reads MGHRA; CDR2 reads YSYEKL. The CDR3 loop spans 14 amino acids. V lost 1 base and J lost 9, with 13 bases in between.

The sample holds a few counts of this clonotype. The chain couples TRBV28 to TRBJ2-7; the match to TRBD1 covers 11 bases. Germline CDR1 is MDHEN and CDR2 is SYDVKM. V dropped 4 bases and J dropped 3; count of bases not matched to a gene: 2. The CDR3 is made up of 14 amino acids. DNA of the CDR3: TGTGCCAGCAGTTGGACAGGGGGCATCTACGAGCAGTACTTC. The encoded protein is CASSWTGGIYEQYF. Using reference TRBV28 and TRBJ2-7 for the parts outside the CDR3, the full variable domain is DVKVTQSSRYLVKRTGEKVFLECVQDMDHENMFWYRQDPGLGLRLIYFSYDVKMKEKGDIPEGYSVSREKKERFSLILESASTNQTSMYLCASSWTGGIYEQYFGPGTRLTVT.

This clonotype was recorded at least ten times. The genes are TRBV7-2 and TRBJ2-3; D ambiguous. The CDR3 loop spans 15 amino acids. V lost 1 base, J lost 2 bases, and 10 bases lay in between. CDR1 is SGHTA, CDR2 FQGNSA, per germline. The CDR3 DNA reads TGTGCCAGCAGCTTAGTAACGGCCTCCACAGATACGCAGTATTTT. Encoded protein: CASSLVTASTDTQYF.

In this sample, this clonotype turned up many times. The chain employs TRBV27 and TRBJ2-3, with D maybe TRBD2 (6 bases). Trimming left V 2 bases short and J 0 bases short, with 12 bases between. Germline CDR1 reads MNHEY; CDR2 reads SMNVEV (reference sequence). CDR3 length equals 16 residues. CDR3 sequence (DNA): TGTGCCAGCAGTTTAGGTAGCGGTGCTAGCACAGATACGCAGTATTTT. Protein: CASSLGSGASTDTQYF.

This clonotype was found many times. The rearrangement links TRBV3-1 to TRBJ1-2; D unresolved. CDR1 LGHDT and CDR2 YNNKEL come from the germline V gene (reference sequence). This CDR3 region has 14 residues. V was cut by 1 base and J by 6 bases, with 12 bases left in between. DNA for the CDR3: TGTGCCAGCAGCCAAGGGGGAAACGACGATGGCTACACCTTC. Translating it yields CASSQGGNDDGYTF.

For this clonotype: This sequence may be a read error, since a much larger clone differs from it by one base. The chain combines TRBV7-2 with TRBJ1-1, with a possible D match to TRBD1 (6 bases). Germline-derived CDR1 and CDR2 are SGHTA and FQGNSA. The CDR3 loop spans 15 amino acids. CDR3 nucleotide sequence: TGTGCCAGCAGCTGGGCCGGACAGATGAACACTGAAGCTTCCTTT. Amino acids: CASSWAGQMNTEASF.